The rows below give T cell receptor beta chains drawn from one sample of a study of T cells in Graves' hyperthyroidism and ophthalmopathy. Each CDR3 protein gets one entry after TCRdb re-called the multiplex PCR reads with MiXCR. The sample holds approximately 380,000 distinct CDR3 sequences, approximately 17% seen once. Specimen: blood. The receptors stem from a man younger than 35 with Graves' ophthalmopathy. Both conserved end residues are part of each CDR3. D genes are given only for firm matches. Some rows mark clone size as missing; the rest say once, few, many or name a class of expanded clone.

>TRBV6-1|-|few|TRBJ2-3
CASTRGGGTDTQYF
TGTGCCAGCACCAGGGGAGGAGGGACAGATACGCAGTATTTT
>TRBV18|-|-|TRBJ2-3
CASSPRTGSTDTQYF
TGTGCCAGCTCACCGAGGACGGGAAGCACAGATACGCAGTATTTT
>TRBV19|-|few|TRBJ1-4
CASTQQVATNEKLFF
TGTGCCAGTACCCAACAGGTTGCAACTAATGAAAAACTGTTTTTT
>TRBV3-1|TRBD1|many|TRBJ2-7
CASSPGTAYEQYF
TGTGCCAGCAGCCCCGGGACAGCCTACGAGCAGTACTTC
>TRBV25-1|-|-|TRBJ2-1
CASSGGWSSYNEQFF
TGTGCCAGCAGTGGGGGTTGGAGCTCCTACAATGAGCAGTTCTTC
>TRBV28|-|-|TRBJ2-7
CASAVGVSSYEQYF
TGTGCCAGCGCCGTGGGGGTAAGCTCCTACGAGCAGTACTTC
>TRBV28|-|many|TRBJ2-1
CASRSTGRYEQFF
TGTGCCAGCCGATCCACAGGGCGGTACGAGCAGTTCTTC
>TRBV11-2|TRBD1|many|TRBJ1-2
CASSLDRGPGYTF
TGTGCCAGCAGCCTGGACAGGGGGCCTGGCTACACCTTC
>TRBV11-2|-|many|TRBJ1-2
CASSLGDTGYTF
TGTGCCAGCAGCTTAGGTGACACAGGCTACACCTTC
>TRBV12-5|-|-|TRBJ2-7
CASGLVHGYRPGYEQYF
TGTGCTAGTGGTTTGGTACATGGGTACCGGCCAGGGTACGAGCAGTACTTC
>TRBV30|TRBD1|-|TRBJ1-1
CAWKVGDSHPFAFF
TGTGCCTGGAAGGTGGGGGACAGTCACCCCTTTGCCTTCTTT
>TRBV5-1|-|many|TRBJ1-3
CASSLGTQGHTIYF
TGCGCCAGCAGCTTGGGGACCCAGGGGCACACCATATATTTT
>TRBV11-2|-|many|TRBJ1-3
CASSYQGEAGNTIYF
TGTGCCAGCAGCTACCAGGGTGAAGCTGGAAACACCATATATTTT
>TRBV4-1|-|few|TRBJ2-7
CASSPTGDGTYEQYF
TGCGCCAGCAGCCCGACCGGGGACGGTACCTACGAGCAGTACTTC
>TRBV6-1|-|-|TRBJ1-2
CASRSDNLSSGYTF
TGTGCCAGCAGATCCGACAATCTAAGTTCTGGCTACACCTTC
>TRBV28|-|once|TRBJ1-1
CASSRPGTTEAFF
TGTGCCAGCAGTCGCCCCGGGACCACTGAAGCTTTCTTT
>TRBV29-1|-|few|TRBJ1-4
CSVVTGSSEKLFF
TGCAGCGTTGTAACAGGATCGAGTGAAAAACTGTTTTTT
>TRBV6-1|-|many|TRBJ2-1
CASRGDSYNEQFF
TGCGCCAGCAGGGGGGATTCCTACAATGAGCAGTTCTTC
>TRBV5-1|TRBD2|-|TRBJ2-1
CASSLAGGASYNEQFF
TGCGCCAGCAGCTTGGCCGGGGGGGCCTCCTACAATGAGCAGTTCTTC
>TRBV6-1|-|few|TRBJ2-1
CASSEQGLVYNEQFF
TGTGCCAGCAGTGAACAGGGGCTAGTTTACAATGAGCAGTTCTTC
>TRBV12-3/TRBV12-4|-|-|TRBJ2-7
CASSFYGATYEQYF
TGTGCCAGCAGTTTCTACGGAGCTACCTACGAGCAGTACTTC
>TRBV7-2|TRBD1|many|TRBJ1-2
CASSGDRVNYGYTF
TGTGCCAGCAGCGGGGACAGGGTGAACTATGGCTACACCTTC
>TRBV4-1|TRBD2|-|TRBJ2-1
CASSQDLSGDYNEQFF
TGCGCCAGCAGCCAAGATCTAAGCGGGGACTACAATGAGCAGTTCTTC
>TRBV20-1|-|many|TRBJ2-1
CSASRGYNEQFF
TGCAGTGCTAGTCGGGGTTACAATGAGCAGTTCTTC
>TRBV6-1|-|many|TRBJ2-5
CASSRIPDGSLRGSETQYF
TGTGCCTCCAGCAGAATTCCCGATGGTAGTCTTCGGGGGTCAGAGACCCAGTACTTC
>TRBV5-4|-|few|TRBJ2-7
CASSPYRDVAYEQYF
TGTGCCAGCAGCCCTTACCGGGACGTAGCCTACGAGCAGTACTTC
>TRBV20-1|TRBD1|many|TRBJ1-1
CSALTGVLDTEAFF
TGCAGTGCCCTGACAGGGGTATTGGACACTGAAGCTTTCTTT
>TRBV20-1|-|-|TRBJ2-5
CSARELSSGPRETLYF
TGCAGTGCTAGAGAGTTGTCGTCGGGCCCTCGGGAGACCCTGTACTTC
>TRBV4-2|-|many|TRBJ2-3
CASSQVVYSQADTQYF
TGTGCCAGCAGCCAAGTTGTCTACTCGCAGGCAGATACGCAGTATTTT
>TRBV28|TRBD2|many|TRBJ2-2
CASSATLWRGANANTGELFF
TGTGCCAGCAGTGCAACCCTCTGGCGGGGGGCGAACGCGAACACCGGGGAGCTGTTTTTT
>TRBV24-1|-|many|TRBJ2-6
CATSDSARPGSGANVLTF
TGTGCCACCAGTGATTCAGCCCGCCCAGGCTCTGGGGCCAACGTCCTGACTTTC
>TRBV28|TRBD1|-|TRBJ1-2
CASSLSGQGRYGYTF
TGTGCCAGCAGTTTATCCGGACAGGGACGCTATGGCTACACCTTC